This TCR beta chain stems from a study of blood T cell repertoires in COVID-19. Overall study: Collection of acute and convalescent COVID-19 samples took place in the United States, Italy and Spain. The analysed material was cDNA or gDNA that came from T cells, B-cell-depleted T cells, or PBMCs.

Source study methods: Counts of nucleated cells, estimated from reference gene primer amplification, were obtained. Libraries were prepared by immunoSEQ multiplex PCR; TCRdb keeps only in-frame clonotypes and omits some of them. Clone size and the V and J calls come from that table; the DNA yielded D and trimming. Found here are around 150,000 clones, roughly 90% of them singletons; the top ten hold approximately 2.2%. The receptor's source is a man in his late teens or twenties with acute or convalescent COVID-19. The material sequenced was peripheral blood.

In DNA, the CDR3 is TGTGCCAGCAGCCGCGATATGGGACAGGGAAATGGCTACACCTTC. Its translation is CASSRDMGQGNGYTF. The genes are TRBV7-2 and TRBJ1-2; 9 bases match TRBD1. Trimming took 5 bases from V and 6 from J; bases not matched to a gene: 10. CDR1 is SGHTA and CDR2 is FQGNSA in the germline V gene. The CDR3 length is 15 residues. The variable domain in full, completed from reference TRBV7-2 and TRBJ1-2, reads GAGVSQSPSNKVTEKGKDVELRCDPISGHTALYWYRQSLGQGLEFLIYFQGNSAPDKSGLPSDRFSAERTGGSVSTLTIQRTQQEDSAVYLCASSRDMGQGNGYTFGSGTRLTVV.